Presented here are 5 T cell receptor beta chains from one specimen sequenced in a study of Graves' ophthalmopathy and Graves' hyperthyroidism. RNA transcripts provided the template for amplifying TCR beta CDR3 regions. Second-round multiplex PCR followed a first-round RT-PCR using HTBI primers. One entry per CDR3 protein, called by TCRdb with MiXCR from the multiplex PCR reads. The table records more than 1,000,000 distinct CDR3 sequences, roughly 35% of them present only once. Sample: peripheral blood or thyroid tissue (not recorded which). The receptors originated from an adult man with Graves' hyperthyroidism.

In its sample, this clonotype was seen many times. J is TRBJ2-5 and V is TRBV7-8; D is undetermined. CDR1 SGHVS and CDR2 FQNEAQ come from the germline V gene. The V end was cut by 1 base, the J end by 2 bases, with 14 bases between. CDR3 size: 16 residues. The CDR3 is CASSLVNGRMQETQYF. For the CDR3, the DNA is TGTGCCAGCAGCTTAGTTAACGGCAGGATGCAAGAGACCCAGTACTTC.

This rearrangement joins TRBV19 to TRBJ2-5; TRBD2 matches at 7 bases. J was trimmed by 3 bases and V by 5 bases; bases with no gene match: 9. Per germline, CDR1 LNHDA and CDR2 SQIVND (reference sequence). This CDR3 comprises 15 residues. CDR3 loop: CASSSPGGGEETQYF. CDR3 sequence (DNA): TGTGCCAGTAGTTCTCCGGGAGGAGGGGAAGAGACCCAGTACTTC.

This clonotype appeared many times. V and J are TRBV9 and TRBJ1-6, with D possibly being TRBD1 (6 bases). Germline CDR1 and CDR2: SGDLS and YYNGEE. This CDR3 has 14 residues. V lost 7 bases to trimming and J lost 6 bases, with 14 bases between them. CDR3 region: CASGGKDSNSPLHF. Here the CDR3 DNA reads TGTGCCAGCGGTGGAAAGGACAGTAATTCACCCCTCCACTTT.

As to this clonotype: A much larger clone differs from this one at a single base, so this may be a read error. J is TRBJ2-5 and V is TRBV20-1; D not resolved. This CDR3 comprises 14 residues. The germline V and J ends were trimmed by 5 bases and 2 bases, with 15 bases remaining between them. CDR1 is DFQATT and CDR2 is SNEGSKA in the germline V gene (reference sequence). Here the CDR3 DNA reads TGCAGTGCTTACACTCTCAGCCTGCAAGAGACCCAGTACTTC. Its protein product is CSAYTLSLQETQYF.

V and J are TRBV13 and TRBJ2-5; D gene uncertain. The CDR3 loop spans 13 amino acids. The V end was cut by 8 bases, the J end by 3 bases, with 13 bases between. Germline-derived CDR1 and CDR2 are PRHDT and FYEKMQ (reference sequence). DNA for the CDR3: TGTGCCAGCCGAAGCATTATAGAAGAGACCCAGTACTTC. This codes for CASRSIIEETQYF. Supplemented by reference TRBV13 and TRBJ2-5, the full variable domain reads AAGVIQSPRHLIKEKRETATLKCYPIPRHDTVYWYQQGPGQDPQFLISFYEKMQSDKGSIPDRFSAQQFSDYHSELNMSSLELGDSALYFCASRSIIEETQYFGPGTRLLVL.